The 15 T cell receptor beta chains listed next were all sequenced from one sample in a study of cytomegalovirus exposure and HLA in healthy donors. Vbeta (60) and Jbeta (13) primers were used in the PCR. TCRdb's table, derived via immunoSEQ multiplex PCR, lists solely in-frame clones and lacks some. The sample gives some 120,000 clones, roughly 69% of which show up once; 8.5% to 9.5% is in the top ten. Sequencing used PBMCs. The receptors stem from a woman aged 40 to 49 in good health and CMV-seropositive.

As for this clone: This sample also contains other DNA sequences that code for the same CDR3. This chain links TRBV9 with TRBJ2-1; 7 nucleotides align to TRBD1. The CDR3 runs 14 residues. CDR1 is SGDLS, CDR2 YYNGEE, per germline. V trimming: 1 base; J trimming: 7 bases; junction bases outside the gene matches: 5. The CDR3 DNA sequence: TGTGCCAGCAGCGTAAGACAGGGACAGAATGAGCAGTTCTTC. This encodes CASSVRQGQNEQFF.

V is TRBV4-3 and J is TRBJ1-1; a weak D match, TRBD1 (5 bases). CDR3 length: 15 residues. Germline CDR1 reads LGHNA; CDR2 reads YSLEER. The V gene lost 0 bases and the J gene lost 3 bases, with 11 bases spanning the gap. The CDR3 DNA follows: TGCGCCAGCAGCCAAGATGGGGGGGGATACACTGAAGCTTTCTTT. Residues: CASSQDGGGYTEAFF.

Remarks on this clone: At one end the junction does not follow the germline gene, possibly because of a read error. V usage is TRBV7-9 and J usage is TRBJ1-2, with 7 bases matching TRBD1. The germline V gene has CDR1 SEHNR and CDR2 FQNEAQ (reference sequence). The length of the CDR3 is 12 residues. The CDR3 spells CSSSSGTDGYTF. The CDR3 nucleotides read TGTTCCAGCAGCTCCGGGACAGATGGCTACACCTTC.

The chain is built from TRBV6-1 and TRBJ2-2, with a possible D match to TRBD2 (6 bases). Germline V gene lookup returns CDR1 MNHNS and CDR2 SASEGT. This CDR3 comprises 14 residues. V was pared by 5 bases and J by 9 bases, with 16 bases between. CDR3 DNA sequence: TGTGCCAGCAGTTTGGAGGGGAACAACCGGGAGCTGTTTTTT. The encoded protein is CASSLEGNNRELFF.

The chain carries TRBV4-2 and TRBJ2-1; 13 nucleotides agree with TRBD2. In germline, CDR1 is LGHNA, CDR2 YNFKEQ. With 3 bases clipped from V and 5 bases from J, the junction kept 4 bases outside the gene matches. The CDR3 is 16 amino acids. In nucleotides, the CDR3 is TGTGCCAGCAGCCATCACGGGACTAGCGGGAACAATGAGCAGTTCTTC. Its protein product is CASSHHGTSGNNEQFF.

The chain joins TRBV6-5 to TRBJ1-2; D call uncertain. Trimming shortened V by 2 bases and J by 4 bases, and 14 bases separated the two germline ends. The germline V gene has CDR1 MNHEY and CDR2 SVGAGI. CDR3 length equals 15 residues. CDR3 bases: TGTGCCAGCAGTTACGGGCCGGGGTCGGCCTATGGCTACACCTTC. Amino acid sequence: CASSYGPGSAYGYTF.

The chain carries TRBV10-3 and TRBJ1-1; TRBD1 agrees at 9 bases. The CDR3 is 13 amino acids. Germline CDR1 is ENHRY and CDR2 is SYGVKD. V lost 10 bases, J lost 4 bases, and 7 bases stayed unmatched. The CDR3 bases are TGTGCCAGCAGGAAACAGGGGGCCACTGAAGCTTTCTTT. As protein: CASRKQGATEAFF.

CDR3 bases: TGCGCCAGCACCACCTTCACAGGGGCGAACACTGAAGCTTTCTTT. This gives the protein CASTTFTGANTEAFF. The genes are TRBV5-1 and TRBJ1-1; 7 bases are a match to TRBD1. With V trimmed by 6 bases and J by 1 base, 9 bases remained unmatched. This CDR3 has 15 amino acids. Germline V lookup: CDR1 SGHRS, CDR2 YFSETQ.

The chain is built from TRBV29-1 and TRBJ2-7; maybe TRBD2 (5 bases). The CDR3 extends over 13 amino acids. Between the trimmed V and J ends, which lost 4 bases and 2 bases, there was a span of 12 bases. CDR1 and CDR2 (germline): SQVTM, ANQGSEA. CDR3 amino acids: CSVVPSGPYEQYF. The CDR3 DNA follows: TGCAGCGTTGTTCCGAGCGGCCCCTACGAGCAGTACTTC.

The gene calls are TRBV7-2 and TRBJ2-7; D remains ambiguous. This CDR3 comprises 13 residues. CDR1 SGHTA and CDR2 FQGNSA come from the germline V gene. V was pared by 1 base and J by 0 bases, with 4 bases between. DNA for the CDR3: TGTGCCAGCAGCTTAGACTACTCCTACGAGCAGTACTTC. This codes for CASSLDYSYEQYF.

The CDR3 spells CASSPGTALPISRVGNQPQHF. DNA of the CDR3: TGTGCCAGTAGTCCCGGGACAGCCCTACCCATTTCTCGTGTAGGGAATCAGCCCCAGCATTTT. The chain recombines TRBV19 with TRBJ1-5; TRBD1 matches 7 bases. Trimming took 5 bases from V and 4 from J; bases not matched to a gene: 26. This CDR3 spans 21 amino acids. Looked up from germline, CDR1 is LNHDA and CDR2 is SQIVND (reference sequence).

The chain has TRBV7-2 and TRBJ2-2; perhaps TRBD2 as D (6 bases). V shed 7 bases and J shed 2 bases, with 20 bases lying between them. The germline V gene encodes CDR1 SGHTA and CDR2 FQGNSA. CDR3 size: 17 residues. The CDR3 is CASITEGSGVNTGELFF. CDR3 coding DNA: TGTGCCAGCATCACGGAGGGTAGCGGAGTTAACACCGGGGAGCTGTTTTTT. Variable domain in full (rest from reference TRBV7-2 and TRBJ2-2): GAGVSQSPSNKVTEKGKDVELRCDPISGHTALYWYRQSLGQGLEFLIYFQGNSAPDKSGLPSDRFSAERTGGSVSTLTIQRTQQEDSAVYLCASITEGSGVNTGELFFGEGSRLTVL.

This sequence joins TRBV7-6 and TRBJ2-1; the D is unclear. V dropped 2 bases and J dropped 5 bases, with 4 bases sitting between them. The CDR3 consists of 12 residues. Germline V CDR1 and CDR2: SGHVS, FNYEAQ. Here the CDR3 reads CASSLINNEQFF. The CDR3 nucleotides read TGTGCCAGCAGCTTAATAAACAATGAGCAGTTCTTC.

V is TRBV6-5 and J is TRBJ2-2; D is perhaps TRBD2 (5 bases). The V gene lost 0 bases and the J gene lost 8 bases, with 13 bases spanning the gap. The CDR3 loop spans 15 amino acids. Germline CDR1 is MNHEY and CDR2 is SVGAGI. The CDR3 spells CASSYSLRGFGELFF. The CDR3 bases are TGTGCCAGCAGTTACTCCTTGCGAGGGTTTGGGGAGCTGTTTTTT.

This sequence joins TRBV5-1 and TRBJ2-2; the match to TRBD2 covers 8 bases. V shed 0 bases, J shed 3 bases, and the junction held 4 bases outside the gene matches. The CDR3 has 16 amino acids. Looked up from germline, CDR1 is SGHRS and CDR2 is YFSETQ. For the CDR3, the DNA is TGCGCCAGCAGCTTGGGCTCTAGCGGGTACACCGGGGAGCTGTTTTTT. It encodes CASSLGSSGYTGELFF.